These 8 T cell receptor beta chains originate from one sample sequenced in a study of neurological immune-mediated disorders. TCRdb passed the 5' RACE reads through MiXCR, listing each CDR3 protein once. This table has about 44,000 distinct CDR3 sequences, 20% to 25% appearing once. Time point described: technical triplicate 3. Specimen: PBMCs. The receptors were gathered from a man between 60 and 75 years old with HTLV-1-associated myelopathy (HAM/TSP).

This clonotype rates as medium-sized (0.01 to 0.1%). J is TRBJ1-5 and V is TRBV15; D is ambiguous. V was trimmed by 5 bases and J by 6 bases, leaving 11 bases between them. The CDR3 is made up of 13 amino acids. Germline CDR1 and CDR2: LNHNV and YYDKDF (reference sequence). The CDR3 DNA reads TGTGCCACCAGCCCGGGCTCCATTCAGCCCCAGCATTTT. Its translation is CATSPGSIQPQHF.

The chain links TRBV5-1 to TRBJ1-2; 8 bases map to TRBD1. CDR1 is SGHRS and CDR2 is YFSETQ in the germline V gene. V was clipped by 4 bases and J by 6 bases; unmatched bases: 11. The CDR3 length is 15 residues. The CDR3 DNA is TGCGCCAGCAGCCTACGAACAGGGGGGGAGGATGGCTACACCTTC. Residues: CASSLRTGGEDGYTF.

This clonotype was observed many times. This chain links TRBV20-1 with TRBJ1-2; maybe TRBD1 (5 bases). Germline CDR1 DFQATT, CDR2 SNEGSKA (reference sequence). The CDR3 runs 17 residues. V was trimmed by 0 bases and J by 0 bases, leaving 17 bases between them. The CDR3 DNA reads as TGCAGTGCTAGAGAAGCGCCAGGGATAGGACCTAACTATGGCTACACCTTC. It encodes CSAREAPGIGPNYGYTF.

This clonotype was counted many times. The V call is TRBV20-1, the J call TRBJ1-5; the D is unclear. This CDR3 is built from 14 residues. Trimming removed 2 bases at V and 2 bases at J, with 10 bases between. Germline V gives CDR1 DFQATT, CDR2 SNEGSKA (reference sequence). The CDR3 DNA reads as TGCAGTGCTAGACCTTTCGGTGGCAATCAGCCCCAGCATTTT. Translation: CSARPFGGNQPQHF.

The chain combines TRBV9 with TRBJ2-1; D perhaps matches TRBD2 (5 bases). Trimming stripped 0 bases from V and 5 bases from J, with 15 bases between. The CDR3 runs 16 residues. Germline V gives CDR1 SGDLS, CDR2 YYNGEE. The CDR3 nucleotides are TGTGCCAGCAGCGTAGGCGTCCCCCGAGCGGACAATGAGCAGTTCTTC. Translation gives CASSVGVPRADNEQFF.

This clonotype was seen ten or more times. CDR3 DNA sequence: TGTGCCAGCAGCCGCTCTAGGAATGAGCAGTTCTTC. It yields the protein CASSRSRNEQFF. This chain uses TRBV5-6 with TRBJ2-1; D is uncertain. The CDR3 consists of 12 residues. Trimming removed 4 bases at V and 7 bases at J, with 9 bases between. Germline V gene sequence: CDR1 SGHDT, CDR2 YYEEEE.

Worth noting for this clonotype: A much larger clone is a single base away; this may be a read error. The rearrangement uses TRBV18 and TRBJ2-6; no definite D call. Per the germline V gene, CDR1 is KGHSH and CDR2 is LQKENI. Trimming pared 5 bases from V and 4 bases from J, leaving 15 bases between. The CDR3 runs to 16 residues. CDR3 region: CASSASGVRGANVLTF. DNA of the CDR3: TGTGCCAGCTCAGCGTCAGGCGTCCGCGGGGCCAACGTCCTGACTTTC.

The V and J genes are TRBV7-2 and TRBJ2-2; 14 nucleotides agree with TRBD2. Germline V gene sequence: CDR1 SGHTA, CDR2 FQGNSA. The V and J ends lost 5 bases and 5 bases, in that order; junction bases with no gene match: 4. CDR3 length equals 16 residues. CDR3 loop: CASSTGLAGATGELFF. CDR3 DNA sequence: TGTGCCAGCAGCACGGGACTAGCGGGAGCTACCGGGGAGCTGTTTTTT.